This TCR beta chain derives from a study of graft-versus-host responses after intestinal transplantation. Study at large: Recipients received multivisceral, liver-intestinal, or isolated intestinal transplants. Among the recipients, all got anti-thymocyte globulin induction and then tacrolimus and steroids for about 3 years. Findings and caveats of the study: Researchers found GvH clones in recipient marrow, and some showed up first in ileum or blood. Patients who carried graft-donor T cell macrochimerism also had high graft-versus-host to host-versus-graft clonal ratios in their allografts.

Regarding this clone: Its antigen is not identified.

Produced via immunoSEQ multiplex PCR; TCRdb's table is partial and in-frame only. Of 15,000 or so clones in the sample, just under 95% were seen once. The CDR3 is made up of 15 amino acids. J was trimmed by 6 bases and V by 8 bases; bases with no gene match: 15. Germline V gene lookup returns CDR1 SQVTM and CDR2 ANQGSEA. This chain joins TRBV29-1 and TRBJ2-3, with 9 bases that match TRBD2. This clonotype was sampled from a human patient who received an intestinal transplant, so some T cells may come from the graft donor. The sequencing used PBMCs, collected 9 days after transplant. The CDR3: CSIRPASGILDTQYF. The CDR3 bases are TGCAGCATACGACCGGCTAGCGGGATCCTCGATACGCAGTATTTT.